Here is one TCR beta chain with its context. It has no known antigen specificity. The input lacks base qualities; no much larger clone sits a single base away. This sample is part of a study of OX40 agonist ivuxolimab in advanced cancers. Study-wide context: Ivuxolimab, which targeted the costimulatory receptor OX40 (CD134), was an agonistic, fully human IgG2 monoclonal antibody. Peripheral TCRbeta sequencing was intended to test whether TCR sequence diversity was altered and clonal T-cell expansion was caused by ivuxolimab. A male proportion of around 81% and a mean age of approximately 62 years, ranging from roughly 23 to 80, were recorded for the dose-escalation cohort. Of the roughly 50 dose-escalation patients, hepatocellular carcinoma was present in about 20, melanoma in approximately 15, renal cell carcinoma in 9 and head and neck cancer in 9. The monotherapy dose-escalation portion (N of about 50 patients) of the phase I ivuxolimab trial is reported in the paper. Partial responses occurred in three dose-escalation patients, of whom one had hepatocellular carcinoma and two had cutaneous melanoma. Intravenous ivuxolimab was administered to patients every 2 weeks at six dose levels: 0.01, 0.1, 0.3, 1.5, 3 and 10 mg/kg. Patients were allowed to have had prior anti-PD-1, anti-PD-L1 or anti-CTLA-4 therapy, and more than 30% of the dose-escalation patients had previously received checkpoint inhibitors. Broad study findings and their caveats: After ivuxolimab, expanded clones were on average more numerous among CD8+ T cells than among CD4+ T cells. At doses of 0.1 to 3.0 mg/kg, clonal expansion of both CD4+ and CD8+ blood T cells was observed from baseline to week 6. In partial responders in the 0.1-3.0 mg/kg groups, normalized peripheral clonal expansion was found to be among the lowest, especially among CD8+ T cells. Which antigens the clonally expanded peripheral T cells were specific for was not determined. Low levels of normalized T-cell clonal expansion were also seen in some patients who did not respond.

Patients with autoimmune disease history or receiving systemic immunosuppression were excluded from the trial. Peripheral blood for TCR sequencing was collected from all dose cohorts at baseline, on cycle 4 day 1, and on cycle 7 day 1. Samples came from an open-label, multicenter, first-in-human phase I dose-escalation trial of ivuxolimab. Adults with locally advanced or metastatic melanoma, renal cell carcinoma, hepatocellular carcinoma or head and neck squamous cell carcinoma were enrolled in the trial. Before TCR sequencing, CD4+ and CD8+ T cells were separately sorted from peripheral blood. Genomic DNA was isolated from the sorted cells so that the TCRbeta CDR3 region could be sequenced. TCRbeta CDR3 regions were sequenced using the immunoSEQ Assay. TCRdb re-hosts the immuneACCESS table, in-frame sequences only. Its copies lack some clones; in the studies checked, an unresolved V gene accounts for under half of them, and the cause for the rest is not known. The sample includes tens of thousands of clones, with 85% observed a single time. The ten largest clones represent more than 2.5% of the sample.

V is pared back by 6 bases and J by 4 bases, with 13 bases lying between the germline termini. Per the germline V gene, SQVTM is the CDR1 and ANQGSEA is the CDR2. Including the terminal cysteine and phenylalanine, the CDR3 comprises 13 residues. Of the read, only the CDR3 DNA is kept; its 39 bases are in frame from base 1. The chain is made from TRBV29-1 and TRBJ2-1; there is no confident call for the D gene. This clonotype was obtained from an adult with an advanced solid tumor such as melanoma, head and neck, liver or kidney cancer. This material consisted of CD4+ or CD8+ T cells sorted from blood, taken in a trial of the OX40 agonist ivuxolimab. The DNA reads as follows: TGCAGCGTCCCTATCGCGCGGTACAATGAGCAGTTCTTC. It specifies CSVPIARYNEQFF.